Below are 3 T cell receptor beta chains sequenced from a single sample in a study of blood T cell repertoires in COVID-19. Profiled with immunoSEQ multiplex PCR; TCRdb holds only in-frame clones, not every one. The sample contains about 160,000 clones, approximately 84% of which appear only once. Sequencing was carried out using peripheral blood. These receptors were obtained from a woman aged 80 or over with acute or convalescent COVID-19.

On this clone: Compared with germline, one end of the junction differs, possibly owing to a read error. V gene TRBV4-3 combines with J gene TRBJ1-3; no clear D. Germline V gene sequence: CDR1 LGHNA, CDR2 YSLEER. The CDR3 extends over 13 amino acids. CDR3 DNA sequence: TGCGCCAGCAGCCAAGAACTAATACAAACACCATTTTTT. It is translated as CASSQELIQTPFF.

This chain connects TRBV12-3 or TRBV12-4 to TRBJ2-1, with 13 positions matching TRBD2. With 6 bases clipped from V and 11 bases from J, the junction kept 4 bases outside the gene matches. This CDR3 is 13 amino acids long. CDR3 in DNA: TGTGCCAGCAGGCAACTAGCGGGAGGGAAGCAGTTCTTC. Residues: CASRQLAGGKQFF.

This clone has a single count. The V call is TRBV18, the J call TRBJ1-1; a weak D match, TRBD1 (5 bases). This CDR3 region has 15 residues. The ends were cut back, 6 bases at V and 2 bases at J, with 16 bases in the middle. Per germline, CDR1 KGHSH and CDR2 LQKENI. The chain's CDR3 is CASSPTREDNTEAFF. Here the CDR3 DNA reads TGTGCCAGCTCGCCCACCAGGGAGGATAACACTGAAGCTTTCTTT.